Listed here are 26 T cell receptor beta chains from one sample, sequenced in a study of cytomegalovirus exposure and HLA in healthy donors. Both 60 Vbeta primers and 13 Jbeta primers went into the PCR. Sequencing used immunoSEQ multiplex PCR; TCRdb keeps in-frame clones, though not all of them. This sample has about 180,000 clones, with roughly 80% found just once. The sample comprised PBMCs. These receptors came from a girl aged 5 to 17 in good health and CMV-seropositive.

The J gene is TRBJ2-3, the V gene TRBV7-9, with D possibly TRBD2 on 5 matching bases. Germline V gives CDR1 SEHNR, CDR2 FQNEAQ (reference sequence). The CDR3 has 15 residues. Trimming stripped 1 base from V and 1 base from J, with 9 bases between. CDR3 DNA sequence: TGTGCCAGCAGCTTAGATTGGGGAGGCACAGATACGCAGTATTTT. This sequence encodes CASSLDWGGTDTQYF.

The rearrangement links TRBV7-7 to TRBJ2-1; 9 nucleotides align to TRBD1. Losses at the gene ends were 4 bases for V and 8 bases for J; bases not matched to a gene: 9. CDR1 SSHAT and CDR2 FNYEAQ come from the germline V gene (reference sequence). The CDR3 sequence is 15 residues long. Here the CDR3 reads CASSSGQGRYDEQFF. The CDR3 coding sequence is TGTGCCAGCAGCTCTGGACAGGGGAGGTACGATGAGCAGTTCTTC.

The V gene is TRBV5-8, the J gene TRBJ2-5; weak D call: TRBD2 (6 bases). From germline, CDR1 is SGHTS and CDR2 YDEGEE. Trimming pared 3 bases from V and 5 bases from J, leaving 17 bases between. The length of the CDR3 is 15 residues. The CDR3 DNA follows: TGTGCCAGCAGCTGGGGGGACGTCGGGAGTGAGACCCAGTACTTC. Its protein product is CASSWGDVGSETQYF.

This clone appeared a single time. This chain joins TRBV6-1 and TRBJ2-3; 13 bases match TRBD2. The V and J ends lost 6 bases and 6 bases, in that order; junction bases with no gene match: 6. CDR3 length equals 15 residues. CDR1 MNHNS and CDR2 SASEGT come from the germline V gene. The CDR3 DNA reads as TGTGCCAGCAGAAGGACTAGCGGGAGCATGGATACGCAGTATTTT. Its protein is CASRRTSGSMDTQYF.

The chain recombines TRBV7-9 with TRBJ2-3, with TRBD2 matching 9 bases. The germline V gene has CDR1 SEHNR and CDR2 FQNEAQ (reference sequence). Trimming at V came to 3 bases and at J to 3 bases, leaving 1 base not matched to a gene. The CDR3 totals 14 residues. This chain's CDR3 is CASSFSGSTDTQYF. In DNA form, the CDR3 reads TGTGCCAGCAGCTTTAGCGGGAGTACAGATACGCAGTATTTT.

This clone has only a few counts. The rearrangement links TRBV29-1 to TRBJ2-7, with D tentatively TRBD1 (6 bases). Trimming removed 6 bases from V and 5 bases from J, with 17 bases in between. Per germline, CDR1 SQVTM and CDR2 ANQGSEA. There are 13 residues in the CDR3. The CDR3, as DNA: TGCAGCGTACCAGGGCCCAGGGGCCACGAGCAGTACTTC. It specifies CSVPGPRGHEQYF.

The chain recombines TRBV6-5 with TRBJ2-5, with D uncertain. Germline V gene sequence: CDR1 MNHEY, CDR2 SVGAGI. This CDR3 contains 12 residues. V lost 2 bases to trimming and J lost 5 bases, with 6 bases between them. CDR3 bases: TGTGCCAGCAGTTACGGGCTTGAGACCCAGTACTTC. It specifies CASSYGLETQYF.

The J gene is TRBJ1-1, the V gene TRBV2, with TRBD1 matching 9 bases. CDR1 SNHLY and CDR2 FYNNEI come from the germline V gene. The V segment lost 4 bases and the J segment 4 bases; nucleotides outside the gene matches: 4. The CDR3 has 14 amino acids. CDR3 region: CASSGDRVATEAFF. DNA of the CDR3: TGTGCCAGCAGTGGGGACAGGGTGGCCACTGAAGCTTTCTTT.

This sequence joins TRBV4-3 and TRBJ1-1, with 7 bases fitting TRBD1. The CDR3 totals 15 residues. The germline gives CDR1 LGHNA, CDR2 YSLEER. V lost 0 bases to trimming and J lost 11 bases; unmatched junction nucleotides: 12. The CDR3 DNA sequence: TGCGCCAGCAGCCAAGACACAGGGGAGATACGAGGGGCTTTCTTT. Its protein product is CASSQDTGEIRGAFF.

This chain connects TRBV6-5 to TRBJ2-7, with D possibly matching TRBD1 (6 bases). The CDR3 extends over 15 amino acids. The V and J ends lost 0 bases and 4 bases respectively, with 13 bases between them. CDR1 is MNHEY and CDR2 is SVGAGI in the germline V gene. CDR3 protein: CASSYSTGHQYEQYF. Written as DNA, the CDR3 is TGTGCCAGCAGTTACTCGACGGGACACCAGTACGAGCAGTACTTC.

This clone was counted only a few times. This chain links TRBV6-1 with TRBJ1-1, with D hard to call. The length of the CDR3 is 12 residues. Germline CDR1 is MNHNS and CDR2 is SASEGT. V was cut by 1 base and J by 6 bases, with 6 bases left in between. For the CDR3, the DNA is TGTGCCAGCAGTGAAGACAGTTCTGAAGCTTTCTTT. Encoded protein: CASSEDSSEAFF.

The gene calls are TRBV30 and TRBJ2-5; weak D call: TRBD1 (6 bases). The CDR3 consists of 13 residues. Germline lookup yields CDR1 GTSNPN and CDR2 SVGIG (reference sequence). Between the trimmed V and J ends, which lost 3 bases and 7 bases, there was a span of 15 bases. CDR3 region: CAWRQWTEATQYF. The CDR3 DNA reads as TGTGCCTGGAGGCAATGGACAGAGGCGACCCAGTACTTC.

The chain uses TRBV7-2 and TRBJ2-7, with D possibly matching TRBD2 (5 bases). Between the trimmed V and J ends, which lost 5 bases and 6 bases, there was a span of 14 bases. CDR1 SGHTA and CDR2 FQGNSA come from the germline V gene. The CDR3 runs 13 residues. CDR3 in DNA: TGTGCCAGCAGCCCGAGGGTGCAAAGCGAGCAGTACTTC. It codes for CASSPRVQSEQYF.

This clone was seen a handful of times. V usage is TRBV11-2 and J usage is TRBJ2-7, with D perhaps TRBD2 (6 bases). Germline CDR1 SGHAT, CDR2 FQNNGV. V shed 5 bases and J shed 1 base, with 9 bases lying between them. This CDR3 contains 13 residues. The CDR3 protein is CASSAGLSYEQYF. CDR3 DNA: TGTGCCAGCAGCGCGGGACTTTCCTACGAGCAGTACTTC.

DNA for the CDR3: TGTGCCAGCAGCCGCTGGCATAGCGCGAGCACAGATACGCAGTATTTT. This sequence encodes CASSRWHSASTDTQYF. The chain recombines TRBV7-2 with TRBJ2-3; possibly TRBD2 for D (5 bases). The germline V and J ends were trimmed by 5 bases and 0 bases, with 15 bases remaining between them. Germline values: CDR1 SGHTA, CDR2 FQGNSA. CDR3 length: 16 residues.

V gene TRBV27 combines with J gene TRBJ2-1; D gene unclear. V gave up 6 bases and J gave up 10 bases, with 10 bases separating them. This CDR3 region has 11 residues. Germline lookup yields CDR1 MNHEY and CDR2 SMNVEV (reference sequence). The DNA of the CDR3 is TGTGCCAGCAGCAGTACCGGGGAGCAGTTCTTC. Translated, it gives CASSSTGEQFF.

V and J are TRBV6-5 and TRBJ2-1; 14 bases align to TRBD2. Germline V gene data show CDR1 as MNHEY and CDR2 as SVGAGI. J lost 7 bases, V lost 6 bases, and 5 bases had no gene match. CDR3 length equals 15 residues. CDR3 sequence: CASSRGTSGSNEQFF. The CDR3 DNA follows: TGTGCCAGCAGCCGAGGGACTAGCGGGAGTAATGAGCAGTTCTTC.

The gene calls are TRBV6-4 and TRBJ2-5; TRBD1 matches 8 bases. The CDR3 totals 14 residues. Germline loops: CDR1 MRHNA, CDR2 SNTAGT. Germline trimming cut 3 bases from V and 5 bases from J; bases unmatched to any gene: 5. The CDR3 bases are TGTGCCAGCAGTGAGGGGCGACAGGGGGAGACCCAGTACTTC. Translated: CASSEGRQGETQYF.

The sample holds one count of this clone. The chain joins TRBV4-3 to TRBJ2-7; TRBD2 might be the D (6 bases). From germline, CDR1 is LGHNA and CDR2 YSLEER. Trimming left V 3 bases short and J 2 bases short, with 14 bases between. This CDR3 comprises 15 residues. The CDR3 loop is CASSHSRLGPYEQYF. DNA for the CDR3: TGCGCCAGCAGCCACTCAAGACTAGGCCCCTACGAGCAGTACTTC.

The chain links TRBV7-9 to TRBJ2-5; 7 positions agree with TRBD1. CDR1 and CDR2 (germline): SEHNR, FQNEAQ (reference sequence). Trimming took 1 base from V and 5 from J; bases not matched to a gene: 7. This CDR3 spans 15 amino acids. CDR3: CASSLEGARGETQYF. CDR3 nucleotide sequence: TGTGCCAGCAGCTTAGAGGGGGCACGAGGGGAGACCCAGTACTTC. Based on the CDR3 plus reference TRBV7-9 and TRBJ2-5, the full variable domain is DTGVSQNPRHKITKRGQNVTFRCDPISEHNRLYWYRQTLGQGPEFLTYFQNEAQLEKSRLLSDRFSAERPKGSFSTLEIQRTEQGDSAMYLCASSLEGARGETQYFGPGTRLLVL.

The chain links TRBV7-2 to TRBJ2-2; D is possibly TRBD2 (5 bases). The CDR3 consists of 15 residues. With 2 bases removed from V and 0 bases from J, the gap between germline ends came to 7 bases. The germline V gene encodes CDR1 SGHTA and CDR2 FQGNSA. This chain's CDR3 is CASSLRRANTGELFF. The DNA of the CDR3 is TGTGCCAGCAGCTTACGGCGGGCGAACACCGGGGAGCTGTTTTTT.

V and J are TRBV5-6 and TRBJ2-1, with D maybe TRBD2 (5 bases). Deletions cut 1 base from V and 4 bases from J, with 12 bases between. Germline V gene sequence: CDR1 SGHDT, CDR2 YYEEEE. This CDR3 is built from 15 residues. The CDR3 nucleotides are TGTGCCAGCAGCTTGCTAGCCAGGAGTTACAATGAGCAGTTCTTC. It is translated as CASSLLARSYNEQFF. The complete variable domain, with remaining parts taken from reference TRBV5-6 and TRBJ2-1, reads DAGVTQSPTHLIKTRGQQVTLRCSPKSGHDTVSWYQQALGQGPQFIFQYYEEEERQRGNFPDRFSGHQFPNYSSELNVNALLLGDSALYLCASSLLARSYNEQFFGPGTRLTVL.

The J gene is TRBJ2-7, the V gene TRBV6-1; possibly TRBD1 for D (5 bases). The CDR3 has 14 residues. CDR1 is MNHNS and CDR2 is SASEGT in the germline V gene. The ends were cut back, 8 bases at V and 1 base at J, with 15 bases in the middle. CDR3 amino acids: CASPRTPNSYEQYF. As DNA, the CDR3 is TGTGCCAGCCCACGGACACCCAATTCCTACGAGCAGTACTTC.

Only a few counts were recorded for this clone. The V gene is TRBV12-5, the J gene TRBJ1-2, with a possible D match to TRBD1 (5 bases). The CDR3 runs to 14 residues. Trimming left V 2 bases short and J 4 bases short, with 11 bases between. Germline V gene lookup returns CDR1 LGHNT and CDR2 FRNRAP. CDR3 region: CASGLSGLSYGYTF. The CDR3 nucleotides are TGTGCTAGTGGTTTGTCAGGGCTCAGCTATGGCTACACCTTC.

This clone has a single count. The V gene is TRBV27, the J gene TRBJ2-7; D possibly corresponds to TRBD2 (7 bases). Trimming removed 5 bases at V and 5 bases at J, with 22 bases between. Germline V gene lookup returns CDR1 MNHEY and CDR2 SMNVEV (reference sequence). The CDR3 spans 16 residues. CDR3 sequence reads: CASSPTAQWGGNEQYF. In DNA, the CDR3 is TGTGCCAGCAGTCCAACCGCTCAATGGGGGGGCAACGAGCAGTACTTC.

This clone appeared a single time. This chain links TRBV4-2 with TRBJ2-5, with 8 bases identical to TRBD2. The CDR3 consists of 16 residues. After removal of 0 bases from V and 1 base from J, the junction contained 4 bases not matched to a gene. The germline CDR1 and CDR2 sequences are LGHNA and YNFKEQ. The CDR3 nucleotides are TGTGCCAGCAGCCAAGAAGGGCGGGAGGCCCAAGAGACCCAGTACTTC. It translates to CASSQEGREAQETQYF.